This is a list of T cell receptor beta chains from one sample in a study of blood T cell repertoires in COVID-19. Data came from immunoSEQ multiplex PCR; TCRdb stores just in-frame clones and leaves some out. The sample has roughly 230,000 clones; approximately 82% are singletons. The sequenced material came from peripheral blood. The source is a man aged 35 to 55 with active or convalescent COVID-19. The CDR3 runs from the conserved cysteine through the conserved F or W. Each record gives: CDR3 DNA, CDR3 protein, J gene, clone size, D gene, V gene. The D gene is left open where the match is weak. Where a row states a size, it is once, few, many or the class of an expanded clone; other rows omit it.

TGTGCCAGCAGCTTAGGGGCGGGGGAAAAACTGTTTTTT CASSLGAGEKLFF TRBJ1-4 NA NA TRBV7-8
TGTGCCAGCAGCCAAGAGGGGCTAGACAATGAGCAGTTCTTC CASSQEGLDNEQFF TRBJ2-1 NA NA TRBV4-2
TGTGCCACCAGTGCCAGGACAGGGGGCGCCCTCTATGGCTACACCTTC CATSARTGGALYGYTF TRBJ1-2 few TRBD1 TRBV24-1
TGTGCCAGCAGCCAAACAGGGACCACAAATGAAAAACTGTTTTTT CASSQTGTTNEKLFF TRBJ1-4 few NA TRBV11-2
TGTGCCAGCAGCTTAACTCAGGGGACCTATAGCAATCAGCCCCAGCATTTT CASSLTQGTYSNQPQHF TRBJ1-5 once NA TRBV7-2
TGTGCCTCGACCGCGGGGAGTGGAAACACCATATATTTT CASTAGSGNTIYF TRBJ1-3 few NA TRBV30
TGTGCCAGCAGTGAACTAGCGGGAGACGGTGAGCAGTTCTTC CASSELAGDGEQFF TRBJ2-1 NA TRBD2 TRBV6-4
TGTGCCAGCAGTTTATCCCGGACAGGTACCTACGAGCAGTACTTC CASSLSRTGTYEQYF TRBJ2-7 NA TRBD1 TRBV27
TGTGCCAGCAGTGAACCTCGGGTAGCTGGAAACACCATATATTTT CASSEPRVAGNTIYF TRBJ1-3 many NA TRBV6-1
TGTGCCAGCACGACTAGCCGAAAGCAGTTCTTC CASTTSRKQFF TRBJ2-1 few TRBD2 TRBV2
TGTGCCAGCAGTGTCGGACTAGCGGAAGAGACCCAGTACTTC CASSVGLAEETQYF TRBJ2-5 NA TRBD2 TRBV2
TGTGCCAGCAGTTTGGCGGGAGGGCGAGGTGAGCAGTTCTTC CASSLAGGRGEQFF TRBJ2-1 NA TRBD2 TRBV27
TGTGCCAGCTCACCCGGGACAGGGAAGAACACTGAAGCTTTCTTT CASSPGTGKNTEAFF TRBJ1-1 NA TRBD1 TRBV18
TGCGCCAGCAGCGGGCAGGGGGTAGCTGAAGCTTTCTTT CASSGQGVAEAFF TRBJ1-1 NA TRBD1 TRBV5-1
TGTGCCACCAGCGACAGGGGAATTGGCGAGCAGTACTTC CATSDRGIGEQYF TRBJ2-7 NA TRBD1 TRBV24-1
TGTGCCAGCAGTGACCGTGGGACAGCTTATGGCTACACCTTC CASSDRGTAYGYTF TRBJ1-2 NA TRBD1 TRBV6-1
TGCACCAGCAGCACAAAAAACCTGGGGGGGGTGGTCTACGAGCAGTACTTC CTSSTKNLGGVVYEQYF TRBJ2-7 NA NA TRBV1
TGTGCCAGCAGCTTAGATCCGGGGGAACAAGAGACCCAGTACTTC CASSLDPGEQETQYF TRBJ2-5 NA NA TRBV7-6
TGTGCCAGCAGTTACGGAAACCAGGGTTCGTATGGCTACACCTTC CASSYGNQGSYGYTF TRBJ1-2 NA NA TRBV6-2/TRBV6-3
TGTGCCAGTAGTAGCCGACTGGGGAACACTGAAGCTTTCTTT CASSSRLGNTEAFF TRBJ1-1 NA NA TRBV19
TGTGCCAGCAGCGTAGGTGACTCGACAGATACGCAGTATTTT CASSVGDSTDTQYF TRBJ2-3 NA NA TRBV9
TGTGCCAGTAGAGCCCTAACAGGGGCTAAATCGGACTACACCTTC CASRALTGAKSDYTF TRBJ1-2 NA TRBD1 TRBV19
TGTGCCAGCAGCGACTCCCCGGGACTAGGGGGAGCCGGGGAGCTGTTTTTT CASSDSPGLGGAGELFF TRBJ2-2 NA TRBD2 TRBV6-2/TRBV6-3
TGCAGCGTTGTACCGGTACTTAGCACAGATACGCAGTATTTT CSVVPVLSTDTQYF TRBJ2-3 NA NA TRBV29-1
TGTGCCAGCAGTTACGGCGGGAACACTGAAGCTTTCTTT CASSYGGNTEAFF TRBJ1-1 NA NA TRBV6-5
TGTGCCAGCAGCCCCGACAGGGGGAGCCCCTATGGCTACACCTTC CASSPDRGSPYGYTF TRBJ1-2 few TRBD1 TRBV27
TGTGCCATCAGTGAGAAGGGACAGGAGAACACTGAAGCTTTCTTT CAISEKGQENTEAFF TRBJ1-1 NA TRBD1 TRBV10-3
TGTGCCAGCAGCTTTCAGACTTCTTACTCTGGAAACACCATATATTTT CASSFQTSYSGNTIYF TRBJ1-3 NA NA TRBV11-2
TGTGCCAGCAGCTTGTGGGCAGGATCTGGAAACACCATATATTTT CASSLWAGSGNTIYF TRBJ1-3 NA NA TRBV5-4
TGTGCCAGCAGTGTTAGGAGCGGGGGGACCGGGGAGCTGTTTTTT CASSVRSGGTGELFF TRBJ2-2 NA TRBD2 TRBV2
TGTGCCAGCAGTTATCCACGGACTAGCGGGGCCACAGATACGCAGTATTTT CASSYPRTSGATDTQYF TRBJ2-3 NA TRBD2 TRBV6-2/TRBV6-3
TGTGCCAGCAGTGATAGTCAGCCCCAGCATTTT CASSDSQPQHF TRBJ1-5 NA NA TRBV6-2/TRBV6-3
TGTGCCAGCAGCTTAGCGACTAGCGGGAGCCCCTACGAGCAGTACTTC CASSLATSGSPYEQYF TRBJ2-7 NA TRBD2 TRBV7-8
TGTGCCTGGAGTGGGACAGGGGGCTTTGGCTACACCTTC CAWSGTGGFGYTF TRBJ1-2 NA TRBD1 TRBV30
TGTGCCAGCAGCTTAACTGCGGGCCTAGCGGGAGGGGAGCTGTTTTTT CASSLTAGLAGGELFF TRBJ2-2 NA TRBD2 TRBV7-3
TGTGCCTGGAGTGGGGGAGGGACAGGGAACTATGGCTACACCTTC CAWSGGGTGNYGYTF TRBJ1-2 NA TRBD1 TRBV30
TGCGCCAGCAGCATGGGGGGGGGCTCCCCAACTCTAGCCAAAAACATTCAGTACTTC CASSMGGGSPTLAKNIQYF TRBJ2-4 NA NA TRBV5-1
TGTGCCAGCTCGGGACTAGCGGCTTCGCTTAAGGGCGGGGAGCTGTTTTTT CASSGLAASLKGGELFF TRBJ2-2 NA TRBD2 TRBV7-9
TGTGCCACCAGTCAGGGGTCCAATTCGCACTATGGCTACACCTTC CATSQGSNSHYGYTF TRBJ1-2 once NA TRBV24-1
TGTGCCAGCAGTCGGACTAGCGGGGGGGTTGAGACCCAGTACTTC CASSRTSGGVETQYF TRBJ2-5 NA TRBD2 TRBV2
TGTGCCAGCAGCTCCGGGAGCATAATGAACACTGAAGCTTTCTTT CASSSGSIMNTEAFF TRBJ1-1 NA NA TRBV3-1/TRBV3-2
TGTGCCAGCAGCCAAGGGGTCGGGACAGGGGGTCAGCCCCAGCATTTT CASSQGVGTGGQPQHF TRBJ1-5 NA TRBD1 TRBV4-2
TGTGCCAGCAGTGAATTTTTGCGGGGCACAGATACGCAGTATTTT CASSEFLRGTDTQYF TRBJ2-3 NA NA TRBV6-1
TGTGCCAGCAGTGAAGTGGCCCGGACAGGAACAGACGAGCAGTACTTC CASSEVARTGTDEQYF TRBJ2-7 NA TRBD1 TRBV2
TGTGCCAGCAGCAGACAGAACACGATAAAACTTGAGCAGTTCTTC CASSRQNTIKLEQFF TRBJ2-1 NA NA TRBV11-2
TGTGCCAGTATCCGGGATGGGCTACTCTCCGGAAACACCATATATTTT CASIRDGLLSGNTIYF TRBJ1-3 NA NA TRBV19
TGTGCCAGCAGGCGACAGGGACAAGGAGACGGGGAAAAACTGTTTTTT CASRRQGQGDGEKLFF TRBJ1-4 NA TRBD1 TRBV2
TGTGCCAGCAGCTTAATAGGGGCTAGCGGGTATAGCACAGATACGCAGTATTTT CASSLIGASGYSTDTQYF TRBJ2-3 NA TRBD2 TRBV7-3